Following are 29 T cell receptor beta chains from one sample sequenced in a study of cytomegalovirus exposure and HLA in healthy donors. In the PCR, 60 Vbeta and 13 Jbeta primers were used. Only in-frame clones appear in the TCRdb table, and some are missing; sequencing was by immunoSEQ multiplex PCR. The table has roughly 140,000 clones, roughly 83% seen once. Material for sequencing was PBMCs. Receptors were obtained from a human donor in good health.

The V gene is TRBV27, the J gene TRBJ1-5; TRBD1 aligns across 10 bases. The CDR3 spans 15 residues. The germline V gene encodes CDR1 MNHEY and CDR2 SMNVEV (reference sequence). The V and J ends lost 4 bases and 4 bases, in that order; junction bases with no gene match: 4. The CDR3 reads CASSSGTGENQPQHF. In nucleotides, the CDR3 is TGTGCCAGCAGTTCCGGGACAGGGGAAAATCAGCCCCAGCATTTT.

The chain couples TRBV13 to TRBJ2-3; D not resolved. The CDR3 contains 12 residues. The germline CDR1 and CDR2 sequences are PRHDT and FYEKMQ (reference sequence). V was clipped by 5 bases and J by 6 bases, with 9 bases between them. CDR3 loop: CASSPSRDTQYF. The CDR3, as DNA: TGTGCCAGCAGCCCCTCGAGGGATACGCAGTATTTT.

V usage is TRBV7-2 and J usage is TRBJ1-1; D not certain. Germline V CDR1 and CDR2: SGHTA, FQGNSA. The CDR3 consists of 14 residues. Trimming pared 0 bases from V and 0 bases from J, leaving 5 bases between. The CDR3 sequence: CASSLAYMNTEAFF. The DNA of the CDR3 is TGTGCCAGCAGCTTAGCGTACATGAACACTGAAGCTTTCTTT.

The rearrangement joins TRBV25-1 to TRBJ1-3; D is uncertain. CDR1 is MGHDK and CDR2 is SYGVNS in the germline V gene. CDR3 length: 14 residues. V lost 4 bases, J lost 1 base, and 8 bases lay in between. The chain's CDR3 is CASSGTASGNTIYF. The CDR3 DNA reads TGTGCCAGCAGTGGAACAGCTTCTGGAAACACCATATATTTT.

This chain joins TRBV7-2 and TRBJ2-7; 12 bases are a match to TRBD2. CDR3 length equals 17 residues. Germline V gene data show CDR1 as SGHTA and CDR2 as FQGNSA. V trimming: 10 bases; J trimming: 2 bases; junction bases outside the gene matches: 15. The CDR3 loop reads CATQLLAGGQGPYEQYF. The DNA for the CDR3 is TGTGCCACCCAGCTCCTAGCGGGGGGGCAGGGGCCCTACGAGCAGTACTTC.

This clone came up a few times. J is TRBJ2-1 and V is TRBV6-5; unclear D gene. CDR1 MNHEY and CDR2 SVGAGI come from the germline V gene. This CDR3 is 13 amino acids long. Trimming stripped 2 bases from V and 9 bases from J, with 11 bases between. The CDR3 sequence: CASSYGHSFEQFF. The CDR3 nucleotides are TGTGCCAGCAGTTACGGTCACAGTTTTGAGCAGTTCTTC.

This rearrangement joins TRBV19 to TRBJ2-5; unclear D gene. CDR3 size: 12 residues. Germline lookup yields CDR1 LNHDA and CDR2 SQIVND (reference sequence). The V gene lost 3 bases and the J gene lost 9 bases, with 11 bases spanning the gap. DNA of the CDR3: TGTGCCAGTAGTATGGGCCAAAAAGCCCAGTACTTC. Amino acid sequence: CASSMGQKAQYF. The full variable domain, its missing parts supplied by reference TRBV19 and TRBJ2-5, is DGGITQSPKYLFRKEGQNVTLSCEQNLNHDAMYWYRQDPGQGLRLIYYSQIVNDFQKGDIAEGYSVSREKKESFPLTVTSAQKNPTAFYLCASSMGQKAQYFGPGTRLLVL.

V gene TRBV28 combines with J gene TRBJ2-3; D is perhaps TRBD2 (6 bases). The CDR3 totals 13 residues. Trimming took 5 bases from V and 1 from J, leaving 7 bases between them. Germline CDR1 is MDHEN and CDR2 is SYDVKM. The CDR3 spells CASSGGGTDTQYF. The CDR3 DNA sequence: TGTGCCAGCAGTGGAGGGGGCACAGATACGCAGTATTTT.

This clone was observed once. V is TRBV6-1 and J is TRBJ1-2; no reliable D call. The CDR3 contains 15 residues. Per germline, CDR1 MNHNS and CDR2 SASEGT. The germline V and J ends were trimmed by 3 bases and 5 bases, with 16 bases remaining between them. The CDR3: CASSEGAGSLYGYTF. The CDR3 coding sequence is TGTGCCAGCAGTGAGGGAGCAGGATCCCTGTATGGCTACACCTTC.

The chain uses TRBV6-5 and TRBJ2-2, with 9 bases that match TRBD1. Unmatched junction bases numbered 10, after V lost 6 bases and J lost 8 bases. Germline V CDR1 and CDR2: MNHEY, SVGAGI. This CDR3 comprises 15 residues. CDR3 coding DNA: TGTGCCAGCAGCCAACAGGGGGCTTTGGCAGGGGAGCTGTTTTTT. Amino acids: CASSQQGALAGELFF.

The chain uses TRBV6-5 and TRBJ2-7; D may be TRBD1 (6 bases). The CDR3 is 15 residues long. V lost 6 bases to trimming and J lost 2 bases, with 17 bases between them. Germline V gene sequence: CDR1 MNHEY, CDR2 SVGAGI. DNA of the CDR3: TGTGCCAGCAGCCTCTTGAGGACAGACCCCTACGAGCAGTACTTC. Translation gives CASSLLRTDPYEQYF.

J is TRBJ1-1 and V is TRBV29-1; D is uncertain. V lost 3 bases and J lost 7, with 15 bases in between. The germline CDR1 and CDR2 sequences are SQVTM and ANQGSEA. The CDR3 length is 13 residues. The CDR3 is CSVEHEQKNEAFF. The DNA of the CDR3 is TGCAGCGTTGAGCATGAACAGAAAAATGAAGCTTTCTTT. Using reference TRBV29-1 and TRBJ1-1 for the parts outside the CDR3, the full variable domain is SAVISQKPSRDICQRGTSLTIQCQVDSQVTMMFWYRQQPGQSLTLIATANQGSEATYESGFVIDKFPISRPNLTFSTLTVSNMSPEDSSIYLCSVEHEQKNEAFFGQGTRLTVV.

This chain links TRBV9 with TRBJ2-7; TRBD2 might be the D (6 bases). The V end was cut by 2 bases, the J end by 5 bases, with 17 bases between. Germline values: CDR1 SGDLS, CDR2 YYNGEE. The CDR3 is made up of 15 amino acids. The CDR3 region has the DNA TGTGCCAGCAGCGTGACGGGAGTATCTGTCCACGAGCAGTACTTC. Amino acid sequence: CASSVTGVSVHEQYF.

V usage is TRBV6-4 and J usage is TRBJ2-7, with TRBD1 matching over 9 bases. The length of the CDR3 is 13 residues. The junction had 7 bases not matched to a gene; V was cut back by 8 bases and J by 5 bases. Germline values: CDR1 MRHNA, CDR2 SNTAGT. CDR3 in amino acids: CASGRDRVDEQYF. Written as DNA, the CDR3 is TGTGCCAGCGGTCGGGACAGGGTAGACGAGCAGTACTTC.

The CDR3 spells CASSGAGTHEQYF. CDR3 in DNA: TGTGCCAGCAGTGGAGCGGGGACTCACGAGCAGTACTTC. This sequence joins TRBV28 and TRBJ2-7, with 7 bases identical to TRBD2. Germline CDR1 is MDHEN and CDR2 is SYDVKM. After removal of 5 bases from V and 5 bases from J, the junction contained 6 bases not matched to a gene. The CDR3 is 13 amino acids.

V gene TRBV25-1 combines with J gene TRBJ1-3, with D unclear. V was shortened by 6 bases and J by 3 bases, with 6 bases between the two germline ends. The CDR3 is 12 amino acids. Per the germline V gene, CDR1 is MGHDK and CDR2 is SYGVNS. The CDR3 sequence is CASSSFGNTIYF. Written as DNA, the CDR3 is TGTGCCAGCAGCAGTTTTGGAAACACCATATATTTT.

V gene TRBV7-9 combines with J gene TRBJ1-2, with a weak D call TRBD1 (5 bases). CDR3 length equals 16 residues. V lost 7 bases and J 5 bases, leaving 23 bases between the germline ends. Looked up from germline, CDR1 is SEHNR and CDR2 is FQNEAQ (reference sequence). The chain's CDR3 is CASTTFVGGERYGYTF. CDR3 sequence (DNA): TGTGCCAGCACCACCTTCGTCGGGGGGGAGAGGTATGGCTACACCTTC.

The chain carries TRBV27 and TRBJ2-7, with D perhaps TRBD1 (5 bases). The CDR3 has 12 amino acids. V was shortened by 3 bases and J by 6 bases, with 9 bases between the two germline ends. Germline CDR1 and CDR2: MNHEY and SMNVEV (reference sequence). The CDR3 is CASSFTGSEQYF. The CDR3 bases are TGTGCCAGCAGTTTTACAGGAAGCGAGCAGTACTTC.

The chain has TRBV30 and TRBJ2-6; perhaps TRBD1 as D (6 bases). V gave up 3 bases and J gave up 4 bases, with 7 bases separating them. This CDR3 has 13 amino acids. Germline V gene sequence: CDR1 GTSNPN, CDR2 SVGIG (reference sequence). CDR3 DNA: TGTGCCTGGAGGGGGGCCGGGGCCAACGTCCTGACTTTC. Translated, it gives CAWRGAGANVLTF.

This chain uses TRBV28 with TRBJ2-5; maybe TRBD1 (8 bases). The CDR3 extends over 15 amino acids. Trimming removed 2 bases from V and 4 bases from J, with 14 bases in between. The germline gives CDR1 MDHEN, CDR2 SYDVKM. The DNA of the CDR3 is TGTGCCAGCAGTTTAACAGGGGGGGGTGCAGAGACCCAGTACTTC. Protein product: CASSLTGGGAETQYF. The full variable domain, with the rest looked up from reference TRBV28 and TRBJ2-5, is DVKVTQSSRYLVKRTGEKVFLECVQDMDHENMFWYRQDPGLGLRLIYFSYDVKMKEKGDIPEGYSVSREKKERFSLILESASTNQTSMYLCASSLTGGGAETQYFGPGTRLLVL.

V is TRBV19 and J is TRBJ1-2, with D tentatively TRBD1 (5 bases). Germline CDR1 LNHDA, CDR2 SQIVND (reference sequence). Trimming left V 3 bases short and J 4 bases short, with 12 bases between. This CDR3 has 14 amino acids. The CDR3 nucleotides are TGTGCCAGTAGTATGCTCAGGGATGGCTATGGCTACACCTTC. Its translation: CASSMLRDGYGYTF.

The chain is built from TRBV19 and TRBJ2-6; a weak D match, TRBD2 (5 bases). Between the trimmed V and J ends, which lost 3 bases and 0 bases, there was a span of 12 bases. Germline V gene lookup returns CDR1 LNHDA and CDR2 SQIVND (reference sequence). This CDR3 has 17 residues. The CDR3 coding sequence is TGTGCCAGTAGTATTGGACTGTTAAGCTCTGGGGCCAACGTCCTGACTTTC. Residues: CASSIGLLSSGANVLTF. Looking up the rest from reference TRBV19 and TRBJ2-6 gives the full variable domain: DGGITQSPKYLFRKEGQNVTLSCEQNLNHDAMYWYRQDPGQGLRLIYYSQIVNDFQKGDIAEGYSVSREKKESFPLTVTSAQKNPTAFYLCASSIGLLSSGANVLTFGAGSRLTVL.

The rearrangement links TRBV5-6 to TRBJ2-3, with a possible D match to TRBD2 (6 bases). The CDR3 covers 13 residues. V was shortened by 4 bases and J by 9 bases, with 15 bases between the two germline ends. CDR1 is SGHDT and CDR2 is YYEEEE in the germline V gene. The CDR3 bases are TGTGCCAGCAGCCCCAGGCGGGGATCGACGCAGTATTTT. Encoded protein: CASSPRRGSTQYF.

The chain combines TRBV28 with TRBJ2-1; no clear D gene. The CDR3 is 15 residues long. Germline CDR1 is MDHEN and CDR2 is SYDVKM. V lost 5 bases to trimming and J lost 4 bases, with 15 bases between them. CDR3 nucleotides: TGTGCCAGCAGTCAAGTCCTCTACCCTTACAATGAGCAGTTCTTC. Translating gives CASSQVLYPYNEQFF.

This clone was detected once. The chain carries TRBV9 and TRBJ1-2; D uncertain. The CDR3 is 13 amino acids. The ends were cut back, 2 bases at V and 6 bases at J, with 11 bases in the middle. Germline CDR1 SGDLS, CDR2 YYNGEE. CDR3 protein: CASSVTEGHGYTF. The CDR3 region has the DNA TGTGCCAGCAGCGTTACAGAGGGCCATGGCTACACCTTC.

Here the CDR3 DNA reads TGTGCCAGCAGTTTAGCAGGGGACCCCTCTGGGGCCAACGTCCTGACTTTC. It encodes CASSLAGDPSGANVLTF. The chain combines TRBV28 with TRBJ2-6; perhaps TRBD1 as D (6 bases). Per the germline V gene, CDR1 is MDHEN and CDR2 is SYDVKM. This CDR3 region has 17 residues. V lost 2 bases to trimming and J lost 0 bases, with 11 bases between them.

V and J are TRBV15 and TRBJ2-7; D is unclear. V was pared by 0 bases and J by 3 bases, with 6 bases between. Germline V gene sequence: CDR1 LNHNV, CDR2 YYDKDF (reference sequence). The CDR3 loop spans 13 amino acids. The CDR3 sequence: CATSRDAGYEQYF. The CDR3 DNA is TGTGCCACCAGCAGAGATGCCGGCTACGAGCAGTACTTC.

The chain employs TRBV28 and TRBJ2-7, with D unclear. The CDR3 has 14 residues. V was trimmed by 4 bases and J by 3 bases, leaving 13 bases between them. The germline CDR1 and CDR2 sequences are MDHEN and SYDVKM. The CDR3 sequence is CASSYNDAVYEQYF. CDR3 nucleotides: TGTGCCAGCAGTTATAATGATGCAGTCTACGAGCAGTACTTC.

Regarding this clone: The same CDR3 is also encoded by other DNA sequences in this sample. The chain joins TRBV11-3 to TRBJ2-2, with no clear D. This CDR3 is 12 amino acids long. V gave up 5 bases and J gave up 3 bases, with 4 bases separating them. In germline, CDR1 is SGHNT, CDR2 YENEEA. The CDR3 DNA reads TGTGCCAGCAGCCCCTACACCGGGGAGCTGTTTTTT. Its translation is CASSPYTGELFF.